The 27 T cell receptor beta chains below all came from one sample that was sequenced in a study of cytomegalovirus exposure and HLA in healthy donors. Clones were sequenced by immunoSEQ multiplex PCR, and TCRdb holds only the in-frame ones, with some missing. The table has roughly 150,000 clones, approximately 90% seen once; the top ten hold 3%. Sequenced material: PBMCs. Receptor source: a man younger than 30 in good health and CMV-seronegative.

The gene calls are TRBV7-2 and TRBJ2-7; perhaps TRBD2 as D (5 bases). This CDR3 is 15 amino acids long. V was trimmed by 3 bases and J by 1 base, leaving 13 bases between them. Germline V lookup: CDR1 SGHTA, CDR2 FQGNSA. CDR3 DNA sequence: TGTGCCAGCAGCTTGGGCAGACCGGGGTCCTACGAGCAGTACGTC. Its protein product is CASSLGRPGSYEQYV.

This chain uses TRBV5-1 with TRBJ2-1; 9 nucleotides agree with TRBD1. The CDR3 consists of 16 residues. The junction had 6 bases not matched to a gene; V was cut back by 2 bases and J by 3 bases. Germline CDR1 and CDR2: SGHRS and YFSETQ. The CDR3 region is CASSLEGTGIYNEQFF. CDR3 bases: TGCGCCAGCAGCTTAGAAGGGACAGGGATCTACAATGAGCAGTTCTTC.

V is TRBV11-2 and J is TRBJ2-7, with 7 bases identical to TRBD1. Germline CDR1 reads SGHAT; CDR2 reads FQNNGV. This CDR3 has 13 amino acids. The V and J ends lost 6 bases and 2 bases, in that order; junction bases with no gene match: 4. The CDR3 here is CASRTTGTYEQYF. The CDR3, as DNA: TGTGCCAGCAGAACGACAGGGACCTACGAGCAGTACTTC.

The count of this clone is one. The rearrangement links TRBV15 to TRBJ2-1; 10 positions match TRBD2. With V trimmed by 3 bases and J by 2 bases, 4 bases remained unmatched. The CDR3 is 16 amino acids. Per the germline V gene, CDR1 is LNHNV and CDR2 is YYDKDF (reference sequence). The CDR3 bases are TGTGCCACCAGCAGGGGAGCGGGAGGGGCCTACAATGAGCAGTTCTTC. Translated: CATSRGAGGAYNEQFF.

This sequence joins TRBV4-1 and TRBJ2-7, with 11 bases identical to TRBD2. V lost 4 bases to trimming and J lost 9 bases; unmatched junction nucleotides: 8. Germline V gene lookup returns CDR1 MGHRA and CDR2 YSYEKL. The CDR3 totals 14 residues. The CDR3 nucleotides read TGCGCCAGCAGCCTAGGGGGACTAGCGGAATCGCAGTACTTC. Translation gives CASSLGGLAESQYF.

CDR3 sequence: CASSEGQESEKLFF. Here the CDR3 DNA reads TGCGCCAGCAGTGAGGGACAGGAGAGCGAAAAACTGTTTTTT. The chain is built from TRBV10-2 and TRBJ1-4, with 7 nucleotides matching TRBD1. The CDR3 covers 14 residues. V lost 2 bases, J lost 8 bases, and 5 bases stayed unmatched. Germline V gives CDR1 WSHSY, CDR2 SAAADI.

The chain joins TRBV28 to TRBJ2-2; TRBD1 aligns across 10 bases. The CDR3 loop spans 16 amino acids. Per germline, CDR1 MDHEN and CDR2 SYDVKM. Trimming cost V 6 bases and J 3 bases; bases outside gene matches: 7. CDR3 sequence: CASSLDRGPYTGELFF. CDR3 nucleotide sequence: TGTGCCAGCAGCCTAGACAGGGGGCCTTACACCGGGGAGCTGTTTTTT.

The chain joins TRBV28 to TRBJ1-6; D remains ambiguous. The CDR3 length is 14 residues. Germline V gene lookup returns CDR1 MDHEN and CDR2 SYDVKM. V lost 5 bases to trimming and J lost 7 bases, with 12 bases between them. CDR3 residues: CASSPSSGNSPLHF. CDR3 DNA sequence: TGTGCCAGCAGTCCCAGTTCGGGGAATTCACCCCTCCACTTT.

The rearrangement uses TRBV4-1 and TRBJ2-1, with 8 bases that match TRBD1. CDR1 is MGHRA, CDR2 YSYEKL, per germline. The CDR3 has 18 amino acids. J gave up 3 bases and V 1 base, and 11 bases lay outside the gene matches. For the CDR3, the DNA is TGCGCCAGCAGCCAAGTCGGTTTGTTGGGACAGGTCTACAATGAGCAGTTCTTC. It specifies CASSQVGLLGQVYNEQFF.

The chain combines TRBV6-6 with TRBJ2-6; D gene unclear. The V end was cut by 6 bases, the J end by 0 bases, with 6 bases between. The CDR3 runs to 14 residues. Germline V gene data show CDR1 as MNHNY and CDR2 as SVGAGI (reference sequence). The CDR3 DNA reads TGTGCCAGCAGATCAAACTCTGGGGCCAACGTCCTGACTTTC. As protein: CASRSNSGANVLTF.

The chain links TRBV5-1 to TRBJ2-7, with 8 bases lining up with TRBD1. The CDR3 runs 15 residues. Germline V gene data show CDR1 as SGHRS and CDR2 as YFSETQ. V lost 0 bases to trimming and J lost 7 bases; unmatched junction nucleotides: 9. The CDR3 bases are TGCGCCAGCAGCTTGGCCGTTGGACAGGGCTTAGAGCAGTACTTC. The encoded protein is CASSLAVGQGLEQYF. Complete variable domain (other parts from reference TRBV5-1 and TRBJ2-7): KAGVTQTPRYLIKTRGQQVTLSCSPISGHRSVSWYQQTPGQGLQFLFEYFSETQRNKGNFPGRFSGRQFSNSRSEMNVSTLELGDSALYLCASSLAVGQGLEQYFGPGTRLTVT.

In this sample, this clone turned up once. The J gene is TRBJ2-2, the V gene TRBV6-4, with TRBD1 matching over 7 bases. Germline V lookup: CDR1 MRHNA, CDR2 SNTAGT. The CDR3 sequence is 16 residues long. J gave up 7 bases and V 7 bases, and 15 bases lay outside the gene matches. The CDR3 spells CASTRDSSGSIGELFF. CDR3 nucleotides: TGTGCCAGCACCAGGGACAGCTCGGGTTCAATCGGGGAGCTGTTTTTT.

DNA for the CDR3: TGCGCCAGCAGCCAAGATGGACAGGGGATCGGAAACACCATATATTTT. Its translation is CASSQDGQGIGNTIYF. This chain uses TRBV4-3 with TRBJ1-3; 9 bases are shared with TRBD1. Germline values: CDR1 LGHNA, CDR2 YSLEER. Germline trimming cut 0 bases from V and 4 bases from J; bases unmatched to any gene: 4. The CDR3 contains 16 residues.

This chain uses TRBV6-5 with TRBJ1-3; a weak D match, TRBD1 (5 bases). Trimming cost V 7 bases and J 1 base, with 11 bases left between them. CDR3 length: 14 amino acids. Germline V gives CDR1 MNHEY, CDR2 SVGAGI. The CDR3 coding sequence is TGTGCCAGCACCGAAGGGGATTCTGGAAACACCATATATTTT. It specifies CASTEGDSGNTIYF.

The chain employs TRBV6-5 and TRBJ2-7; D unresolved. The CDR3 loop spans 15 amino acids. Germline lookup yields CDR1 MNHEY and CDR2 SVGAGI. The ends were cut back, 0 bases at V and 0 bases at J, with 9 bases in the middle. CDR3 sequence reads: CASSYSGASSYEQYF. The CDR3 bases are TGTGCCAGCAGTTACTCTGGAGCGAGCTCCTACGAGCAGTACTTC.

The gene calls are TRBV6-6 and TRBJ1-1; TRBD1 matches at 8 bases. The V gene's germline CDR1 is MNHNY and CDR2 SVGAGI (reference sequence). The CDR3 contains 15 residues. V lost 5 bases to trimming and J lost 5 bases; unmatched junction nucleotides: 10. This CDR3 is CASSQTGGSGTEAFF. The CDR3 DNA is TGTGCCAGCAGTCAAACAGGGGGGTCAGGGACTGAAGCTTTCTTT.

This chain connects TRBV2 to TRBJ2-7, with TRBD2 matching over 11 bases. The CDR3 extends over 21 amino acids. V shed 2 bases and J 4 bases; nucleotides not matched to a gene: 22. Germline CDR1 is SNHLY and CDR2 is FYNNEI. Here the CDR3 DNA reads TGTGCCAGCAGTGAAAAAAGGGACAGGGTACTAGCGGGAGCCACCCCTTACGAGCAGTACTTC. This gives the protein CASSEKRDRVLAGATPYEQYF.

V gene TRBV28 combines with J gene TRBJ1-5; D unclear. CDR1 MDHEN and CDR2 SYDVKM come from the germline V gene. This CDR3 region has 15 residues. Trimming left V 2 bases short and J 4 bases short, with 12 bases between. CDR3 protein: CASSLTGVLNQPQHF. Written as DNA, the CDR3 is TGTGCCAGCAGTTTAACGGGTGTCTTAAATCAGCCCCAGCATTTT.

The chain employs TRBV5-1 and TRBJ2-1; 9 bases are a match to TRBD2. The trim removed 6 bases at V and 0 bases at J, leaving 13 bases unmatched. CDR3 size: 18 residues. Germline loops: CDR1 SGHRS, CDR2 YFSETQ. CDR3 nucleotide sequence: TGCGCCAGCAAACTTGAGACTAGCGGAAAGAGCTCCTACAATGAGCAGTTCTTC. Translating it yields CASKLETSGKSSYNEQFF. Together with reference TRBV5-1 and TRBJ2-1, the CDR3 gives the full variable domain: KAGVTQTPRYLIKTRGQQVTLSCSPISGHRSVSWYQQTPGQGLQFLFEYFSETQRNKGNFPGRFSGRQFSNSRSEMNVSTLELGDSALYLCASKLETSGKSSYNEQFFGPGTRLTVL.

As concerns this clone: A read error may account for a junction end that differs from germline. The rearrangement uses TRBV7-7 and TRBJ2-3, with 13 bases fitting TRBD2. This CDR3 contains 16 residues. The germline V gene has CDR1 SSHAT and CDR2 FNYEAQ (reference sequence). This CDR3 is CASSLGLAGSTDTQYF. CDR3 sequence (DNA): TGTGCTAGCAGCTTGGGACTAGCGGGGAGCACAGATACGCAGTATTTT. The variable domain in full, with the rest retrieved from reference TRBV7-7 and TRBJ2-3, is GAGVSQSPRYKVTKRGQDVTLRCDPISSHATLYWYQQALGQGPEFLTYFNYEAQPDKSGLPSDRFSAERPEGSISTLTIQRTEQRDSAMYRCASSLGLAGSTDTQYFGPGTRLTVL.

The CDR3 DNA reads as TGCGCCAGCAGCTTGGGGGGACAGGGTGGCAATCAGCCCCAGCATTTT. Translated, it gives CASSLGGQGGNQPQHF. This chain links TRBV5-1 with TRBJ1-5; 9 nucleotides line up with TRBD1. The CDR3 totals 16 residues. Trimming took 0 bases from V and 2 from J; bases not matched to a gene: 3. In germline, CDR1 is SGHRS, CDR2 YFSETQ.

This chain links TRBV6-5 with TRBJ1-1; TRBD1 agrees at 7 bases. This CDR3 region has 14 residues. Germline lookup yields CDR1 MNHEY and CDR2 SVGAGI. V dropped 6 bases and J dropped 5; count of bases not matched to a gene: 9. The CDR3 DNA reads as TGTGCCAGCAGCTCCCTAAGGGGGCTGACTGAAGCTTTCTTT. It encodes CASSSLRGLTEAFF.

The CDR3 DNA reads as TGTGCCAGCAGTTTTGGGGGCGCACGGAATGAAAAACTGTTTTTT. The encoded protein is CASSFGGARNEKLFF. The chain recombines TRBV2 with TRBJ1-4; a weak D match, TRBD1 (6 bases). CDR1 and CDR2 from the germline V gene are SNHLY and FYNNEI. V lost 5 bases and J lost 5, with 15 bases in between. The CDR3 loop spans 15 amino acids.

This chain uses TRBV27 with TRBJ1-4; 9 bases fit TRBD1. Unmatched junction bases numbered 4, after V lost 5 bases and J lost 3 bases. CDR1 is MNHEY, CDR2 SMNVEV, per germline (reference sequence). The CDR3 totals 15 residues. The CDR3 region has the DNA TGTGCCAGCAGTGTTCACAGGGGGCCTAATGAAAAACTGTTTTTT. Translating gives CASSVHRGPNEKLFF.

CDR3 in amino acids: CASRTGGDEKLFF. Written as DNA, the CDR3 is TGTGCCAGTAGGACCGGCGGGGATGAAAAACTGTTTTTT. The chain uses TRBV19 and TRBJ1-4; D call uncertain. This CDR3 contains 13 residues. Germline-derived CDR1 and CDR2 are LNHDA and SQIVND (reference sequence). Trimming stripped 6 bases from V and 6 bases from J, with 11 bases between. Together with reference TRBV19 and TRBJ1-4, the CDR3 gives the full variable domain: DGGITQSPKYLFRKEGQNVTLSCEQNLNHDAMYWYRQDPGQGLRLIYYSQIVNDFQKGDIAEGYSVSREKKESFPLTVTSAQKNPTAFYLCASRTGGDEKLFFGSGTQLSVL.

The chain employs TRBV6-1 and TRBJ1-3; D uncertain. This CDR3 region has 15 residues. The V and J ends lost 7 bases and 2 bases respectively, with 15 bases between them. Germline CDR1 and CDR2: MNHNS and SASEGT. The CDR3 DNA follows: TGTGCCAGCACGTCCCCGACTGGCCCTGGAAACACCATATATTTT. This translates into CASTSPTGPGNTIYF.

CDR3 sequence (DNA): TGCGCCAGCAGCCCTGCCGGTGGGGAGCAGTACGTC. It specifies CASSPAGGEQYV. The gene calls are TRBV5-1 and TRBJ2-7; D is uncertain. Per the germline V gene, CDR1 is SGHRS and CDR2 is YFSETQ. V lost 4 bases and J lost 7, with 12 bases in between. This CDR3 is built from 12 residues.